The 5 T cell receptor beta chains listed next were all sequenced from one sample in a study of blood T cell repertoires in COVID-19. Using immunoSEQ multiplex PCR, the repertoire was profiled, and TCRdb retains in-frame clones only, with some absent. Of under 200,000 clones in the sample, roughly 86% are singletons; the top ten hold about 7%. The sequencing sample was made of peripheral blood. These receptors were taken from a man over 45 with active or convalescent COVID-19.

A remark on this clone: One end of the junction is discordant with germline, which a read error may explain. This CDR3 reads CAIWTGNAEAFF. CDR3 bases: TGTGCCATCTGGACAGGGAACGCTGAAGCTTTCTTT. The rearrangement uses TRBV10-3 and TRBJ1-1; 8 positions match TRBD1. Germline CDR1 reads ENHRY; CDR2 reads SYGVKD. The CDR3 consists of 12 residues.

The CDR3 is CASGLGGTGARNEQYF. CDR3 sequence (DNA): TGTGCTAGTGGTTTGGGCGGGACAGGGGCTCGGAACGAGCAGTACTTC. The rearrangement joins TRBV12-5 to TRBJ2-7; 10 nucleotides align to TRBD1. Germline CDR1 reads LGHNT; CDR2 reads FRNRAP. V lost 1 base, J lost 5 bases, and 8 bases stayed unmatched. The length of the CDR3 is 16 residues.

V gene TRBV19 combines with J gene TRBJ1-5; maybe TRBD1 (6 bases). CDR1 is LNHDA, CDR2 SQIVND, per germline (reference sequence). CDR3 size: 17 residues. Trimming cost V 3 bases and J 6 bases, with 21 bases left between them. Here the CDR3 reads CASSIGQTHIGSQPQHF. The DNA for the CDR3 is TGTGCCAGTAGTATCGGACAGACCCATATCGGTAGTCAGCCCCAGCATTTT.

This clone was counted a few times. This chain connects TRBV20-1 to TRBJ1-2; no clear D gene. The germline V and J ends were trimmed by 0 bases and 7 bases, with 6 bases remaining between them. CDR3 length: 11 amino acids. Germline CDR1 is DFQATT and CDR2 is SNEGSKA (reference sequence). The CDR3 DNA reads TGCAGTGCTAGAGATACTCCTGGCTACACCTTC. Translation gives CSARDTPGYTF.

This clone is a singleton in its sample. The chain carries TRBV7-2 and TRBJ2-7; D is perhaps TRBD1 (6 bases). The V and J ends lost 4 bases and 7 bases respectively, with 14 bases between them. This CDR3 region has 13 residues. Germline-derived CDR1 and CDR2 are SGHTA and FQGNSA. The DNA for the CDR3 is TGTGCCAGCAGCTCAACAGGGTTGGGAGAGCAGTACTTC. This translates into CASSSTGLGEQYF.